This T cell receptor beta chain was identified during a study of CD8 T cells in Susac syndrome. After extraction with the RNeasy kit, about 0.5 to 1 ug of the RNA was reverse transcribed using random hexamers. Amplification of TCR beta CDR3 across 54 Vbeta and 13 Jbeta was performed with immunoSEQ multiplex PCR. TCRdb processed the immunoSEQ multiplex PCR reads anew with MiXCR; each CDR3 protein has one entry. This table holds about 120,000 distinct CDR3 sequences, around 90% found once. This CDR3 has 14 amino acids. Per the germline V gene, CDR1 is MDHEN and CDR2 is SYDVKM. Germline trimming cut 4 bases from V and 4 bases from J; bases unmatched to any gene: 7.

The gene calls are TRBV28 and TRBJ2-7; the match to TRBD1 covers 7 bases. Sequenced: CD4+ T cells from PBMCs. The TCR was taken from a human donor in good health. The chain's CDR3 is CASSYRGRAYEQYF. The DNA for the CDR3 is TGTGCCAGCAGTTACAGGGGCAGGGCGTACGAGCAGTACTTC.